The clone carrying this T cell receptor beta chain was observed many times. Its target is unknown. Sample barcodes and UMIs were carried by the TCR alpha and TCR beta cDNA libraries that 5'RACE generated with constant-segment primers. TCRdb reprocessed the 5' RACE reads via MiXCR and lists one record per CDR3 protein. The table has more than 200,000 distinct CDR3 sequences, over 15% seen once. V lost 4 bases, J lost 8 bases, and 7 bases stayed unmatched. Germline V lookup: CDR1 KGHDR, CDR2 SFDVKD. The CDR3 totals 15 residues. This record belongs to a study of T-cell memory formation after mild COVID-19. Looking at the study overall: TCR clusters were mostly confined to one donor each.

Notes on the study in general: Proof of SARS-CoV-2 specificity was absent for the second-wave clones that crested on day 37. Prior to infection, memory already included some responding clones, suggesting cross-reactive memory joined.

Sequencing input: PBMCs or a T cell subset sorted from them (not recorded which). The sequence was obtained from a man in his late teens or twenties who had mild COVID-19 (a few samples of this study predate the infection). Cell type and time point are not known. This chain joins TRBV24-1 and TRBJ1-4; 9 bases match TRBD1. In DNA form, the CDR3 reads TGTGCCACCAGTGACCCGGGACAGGGTAGCGAAAAACTGTTTTTT. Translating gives CATSDPGQGSEKLFF.